The present TCR beta chain was sequenced within a study of blood T cell repertoires in COVID-19. Cohort allocation depended upon clinical history that participants reported. V was clipped by 7 bases and J by 3 bases; unmatched bases: 5. The CDR3 contains 13 residues. Germline V gene data show CDR1 as MNHNY and CDR2 as SVGAGI (reference sequence). The data were produced by immunoSEQ multiplex PCR, yet TCRdb's version contains in-frame clones alone and is incomplete. Of around 300,000 clones in the sample, 90% were seen once. V and J are TRBV6-6 and TRBJ1-1; TRBD1 agrees at 7 bases. This TCR was recovered from a woman in her twenties or thirties who had recovered from COVID-19. Material: PBMCs or T cells enriched from blood (not recorded which). In DNA, the CDR3 is TGTGCCAGCATCGAGAGGGGGCACACTGAAGCTTTCTTT. This gives the protein CASIERGHTEAFF.